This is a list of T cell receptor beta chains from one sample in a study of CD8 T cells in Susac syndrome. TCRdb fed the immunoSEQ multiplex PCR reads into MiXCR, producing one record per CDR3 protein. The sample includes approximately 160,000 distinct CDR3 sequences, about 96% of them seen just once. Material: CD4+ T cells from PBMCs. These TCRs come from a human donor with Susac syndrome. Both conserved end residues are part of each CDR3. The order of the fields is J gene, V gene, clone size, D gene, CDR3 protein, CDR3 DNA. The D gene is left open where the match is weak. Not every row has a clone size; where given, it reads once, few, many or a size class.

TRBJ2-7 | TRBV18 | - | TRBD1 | CASSPDRASYEQYF | TGTGCCAGCTCACCCGACAGGGCCTCCTACGAGCAGTACTTC
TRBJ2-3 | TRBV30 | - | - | CAWTGEFADTQYF | TGTGCCTGGACAGGGGAGTTCGCAGATACGCAGTATTTT
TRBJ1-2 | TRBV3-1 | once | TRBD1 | CASSRTGVKYGYTF | TGTGCCAGCAGTCGGACAGGGGTGAAGTATGGCTACACCTTC
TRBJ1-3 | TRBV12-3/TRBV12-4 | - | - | CASSTGNTIYF | TGTGCCAGCAGTACAGGAAACACCATATATTTT
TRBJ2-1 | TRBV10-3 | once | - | CAIRDLREQFF | TGTGCCATCAGAGACTTAAGGGAGCAGTTCTTC
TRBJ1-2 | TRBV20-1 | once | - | CSASSGAAGGYTF | TGCAGTGCTTCCTCCGGGGCTGCCGGTGGCTACACCTTC
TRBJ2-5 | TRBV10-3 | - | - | CAISESTGQTQYF | TGTGCCATCAGTGAGTCGACGGGGCAGACCCAGTACTTC
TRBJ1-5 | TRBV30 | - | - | CAWSKGPVRDTRNQPQHF | TGTGCCTGGTCGAAGGGGCCCGTCCGGGACACCCGCAATCAGCCCCAGCATTTT
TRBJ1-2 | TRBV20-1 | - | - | CSAREAIIGDGYTF | TGCAGTGCTAGAGAAGCGATAATTGGGGATGGCTACACCTTC
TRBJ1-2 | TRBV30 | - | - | CAREAGDGYTF | TGTGCCCGAGAGGCAGGGGATGGCTACACCTTC
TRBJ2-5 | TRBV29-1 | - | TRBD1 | CSVSGTGGGGVQETQYF | TGCAGCGTTTCTGGGACAGGGGGCGGCGGTGTACAAGAGACCCAGTACTTC
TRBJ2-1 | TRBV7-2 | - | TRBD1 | CASSTGQGVNIDEQFF | TGTGCCAGCAGCACAGGACAGGGGGTCAATATCGATGAGCAGTTCTTC
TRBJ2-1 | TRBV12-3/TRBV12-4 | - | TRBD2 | CASTRALAGGNEQFF | TGTGCCAGCACCCGAGCCTTAGCGGGAGGCAATGAGCAGTTCTTC